This T cell receptor beta chain derives from a study of a mutant IDH1 vaccine in newly diagnosed glioma. Across the whole study: Previous treatment comprised radiotherapy, temozolomide, or both, mostly both. Visit V12 was at week 35; visit V13 was at week 47.

Trimming stripped 5 bases from V and 3 bases from J, with 11 bases between. Per germline, CDR1 MNHNS and CDR2 SASEGT. The CDR3 sequence is 13 residues long. As regards this clone: Its target is not known.

Time point reported: week 47, end of study. Each dose delivered 300 ug of mutant IDH1 20-mer peptide subcutaneously with imiquimod. The study gave patients eight vaccinations in weeks 1, 3, 5, 7, 11, 15, 19, 23. Findings of the study overall: The study observed vaccine-induced immune responses in roughly 93% of patients.

Clones were sequenced by immunoSEQ multiplex PCR, and TCRdb holds only the in-frame ones, with some missing. The top ten clones hold about 4% of a sample with some 60,000 clones, roughly four fifths of them seen once. The sequence derives from a man younger than 45 with glioma. This sample comprised PBMCs, obtained from a glioma patient whose treatment included an IDH1 peptide vaccine. This chain connects TRBV6-1 to TRBJ2-7; TRBD2 might be the D (5 bases). CDR3 in DNA: TGTGCCAGCAGTACGGGATTTTTCTACGAGCAGTACTTC. This codes for CASSTGFFYEQYF.